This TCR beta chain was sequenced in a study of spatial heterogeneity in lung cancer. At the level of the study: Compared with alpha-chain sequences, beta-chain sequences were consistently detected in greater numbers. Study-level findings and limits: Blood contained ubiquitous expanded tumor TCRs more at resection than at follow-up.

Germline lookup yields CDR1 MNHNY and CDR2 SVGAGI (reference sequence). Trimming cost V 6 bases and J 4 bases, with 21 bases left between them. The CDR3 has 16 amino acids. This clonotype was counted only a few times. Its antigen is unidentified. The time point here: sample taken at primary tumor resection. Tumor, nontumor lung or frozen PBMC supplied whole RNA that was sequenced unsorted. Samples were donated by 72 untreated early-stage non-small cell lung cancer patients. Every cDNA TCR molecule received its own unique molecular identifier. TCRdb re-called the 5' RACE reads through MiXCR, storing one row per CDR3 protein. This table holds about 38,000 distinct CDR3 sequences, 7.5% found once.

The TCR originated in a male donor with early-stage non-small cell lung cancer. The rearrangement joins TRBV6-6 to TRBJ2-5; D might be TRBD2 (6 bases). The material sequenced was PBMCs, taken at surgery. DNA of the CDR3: TGTGCCAGCAGCTCTACTCGCGGGGAAGGCGTAGAGACCCAGTACTTC. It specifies CASSSTRGEGVETQYF.